One sample yielded the 16 T cell receptor beta chains listed below, sequenced in a study of chemoradiotherapy in HPV16-positive cancers. Profiled with immunoSEQ multiplex PCR; TCRdb holds only in-frame clones, not every one. The table shows more than 900 clones, with 91% occurring only once. Material: tumor tissue, obtained from a patient who underwent chemoradiotherapy. The receptors were gathered from a human donor with HPV-associated anogenital cancer.

The chain couples TRBV28 to TRBJ1-5; 7 positions agree with TRBD1. This CDR3 is 17 amino acids long. V gave up 5 bases and J gave up 6 bases; unmatched junction bases: 16. Germline V CDR1 and CDR2: MDHEN, SYDVKM. The CDR3 loop reads CASSPMGQPPLRQPQHF. CDR3 sequence (DNA): TGTGCCAGCAGTCCAATGGGACAGCCCCCACTTCGTCAGCCCCAGCATTTT.

This clone was observed a handful of times. The rearrangement joins TRBV5-5 to TRBJ2-7, with D possibly TRBD2 on 6 matching bases. Trimming took off 2 bases at V and 9 bases at J, with 9 bases between the two ends. The CDR3 loop spans 11 amino acids. Germline V gene lookup returns CDR1 SGHKS and CDR2 YYEKEE (reference sequence). The CDR3 nucleotides are TGTGCCAGCAGCTTCACTAGCTGGCAGTACTTC. Amino acid sequence: CASSFTSWQYF. Complete variable domain (other parts from reference TRBV5-5 and TRBJ2-7): DAGVTQSPTHLIKTRGQQVTLRCSPISGHKSVSWYQQVLGQGPQFIFQYYEKEERGRGNFPDRFSARQFPNYSSELNVNALLLGDSALYLCASSFTSWQYFGPGTRLTVT.

The chain carries TRBV19 and TRBJ2-7; D is possibly TRBD1 (5 bases). Germline CDR1 reads LNHDA; CDR2 reads SQIVND (reference sequence). The CDR3 is made up of 15 amino acids. V dropped 4 bases and J dropped 5 bases, with 18 bases sitting between them. DNA of the CDR3: TGTGCCAGTAGTAACTCGTTTCAGGGCCATAACGAGCAGTACTTC. Translating gives CASSNSFQGHNEQYF. The full variable domain, with the rest looked up from reference TRBV19 and TRBJ2-7, is DGGITQSPKYLFRKEGQNVTLSCEQNLNHDAMYWYRQDPGQGLRLIYYSQIVNDFQKGDIAEGYSVSREKKESFPLTVTSAQKNPTAFYLCASSNSFQGHNEQYFGPGTRLTVT.

The rearrangement links TRBV5-1 to TRBJ2-2; 10 nucleotides match TRBD2. The CDR3 contains 17 residues. Per germline, CDR1 SGHRS and CDR2 YFSETQ. V trimming: 0 bases; J trimming: 4 bases; junction bases outside the gene matches: 6. This chain's CDR3 is CASSLGASGSSTGELFF. For the CDR3, the DNA is TGCGCCAGCAGCTTGGGTGCTAGCGGGAGTAGCACCGGGGAGCTGTTTTTT.

The chain employs TRBV7-2 and TRBJ1-2, with D possibly being TRBD1 (6 bases). The ends were cut back, 2 bases at V and 3 bases at J, with 13 bases in the middle. Germline V gives CDR1 SGHTA, CDR2 FQGNSA. The CDR3 spans 15 residues. The CDR3 reads CASSLRGGVDYGYTF. The CDR3 nucleotides read TGTGCCAGCAGCTTAAGGGGGGGAGTAGACTATGGCTACACCTTC.

The chain uses TRBV30 and TRBJ2-3; a possible D gene is TRBD1 (6 bases). This CDR3 has 16 residues. Per the germline V gene, CDR1 is GTSNPN and CDR2 is SVGIG (reference sequence). V lost 0 bases, J lost 1 base, and 14 bases lay in between. The CDR3 protein is CAWSVGQGKGTDTQYF. The CDR3 DNA reads TGTGCCTGGAGTGTAGGGCAGGGGAAGGGCACAGATACGCAGTATTTT. The full variable domain, its missing parts supplied by reference TRBV30 and TRBJ2-3, is SQTIHQWPATLVQPVGSPLSLECTVEGTSNPNLYWYRQAAGRGLQLLFYSVGIGQISSEVPQNLSASRPQDRQFILSSKKLLLSDSGFYLCAWSVGQGKGTDTQYFGPGTRLTVL.

This sequence joins TRBV9 and TRBJ2-3; 10 bases align to TRBD2. Germline loops: CDR1 SGDLS, CDR2 YYNGEE. CDR3 length: 16 amino acids. The junction had 7 bases not matched to a gene; V was cut back by 4 bases and J by 2 bases. The CDR3 is CASSPSAGGTTDTQYF. The DNA of the CDR3 is TGTGCCAGCAGCCCTTCAGCGGGGGGGACCACAGATACGCAGTATTTT.

The chain is built from TRBV7-6 and TRBJ1-1; D gene unclear. CDR1 is SGHVS, CDR2 FNYEAQ, per germline. This CDR3 has 14 amino acids. V lost 1 base, J lost 6 bases, and 12 bases lay in between. The chain's CDR3 is CASSLVPDRAEAFF. CDR3 bases: TGTGCCAGCAGCTTAGTTCCAGACCGCGCTGAAGCTTTCTTT. Filled out from reference TRBV7-6 and TRBJ1-1, the complete variable domain reads GAGVSQSPRYKVTKRGQDVALRCDPISGHVSLYWYRQALGQGPEFLTYFNYEAQQDKSGLPNDRFSAERPEGSISTLTIQRTEQRDSAMYRCASSLVPDRAEAFFGQGTRLTVV.

The chain links TRBV7-3 to TRBJ2-1; D not resolved. V shed 5 bases and J shed 4 bases, with 9 bases lying between them. The CDR3 runs to 13 residues. Germline loops: CDR1 SGHTA, CDR2 FQGTGA. CDR3 loop: CASSGGGYNEQFF. In nucleotides, the CDR3 is TGTGCCAGCAGCGGCGGCGGATACAATGAGCAGTTCTTC.

The chain has TRBV7-9 and TRBJ1-2; 9 nucleotides line up with TRBD1. J was trimmed by 5 bases and V by 4 bases; bases with no gene match: 17. Germline loops: CDR1 SEHNR, CDR2 FQNEAQ (reference sequence). The CDR3 runs to 18 residues. The CDR3 spells CASSSQTGGPSSIYGYTF. CDR3 sequence (DNA): TGTGCCAGCAGCTCCCAAACAGGGGGCCCCAGCTCGATTTATGGCTACACCTTC.

The rearrangement joins TRBV10-1 to TRBJ2-3; weak D call: TRBD2 (6 bases). There are 13 residues in the CDR3. With 10 bases removed from V and 3 bases from J, the gap between germline ends came to 14 bases. Germline CDR1 is WNHNN and CDR2 is SYGVQD (reference sequence). The CDR3 DNA reads TGCGCCACCAACGGGGGAGCGACAGATACGCAGTATTTT. This encodes CATNGGATDTQYF.

The CDR3 DNA is TGTGCCAGTAGTAAGGGGACATGGGGCAAAAACATTCAGTACTTC. It encodes CASSKGTWGKNIQYF. The chain combines TRBV19 with TRBJ2-4; the D gene is possibly TRBD1 (6 bases). V was shortened by 4 bases and J by 3 bases, with 13 bases between the two germline ends. Germline assignment: CDR1 LNHDA and CDR2 SQIVND (reference sequence). The CDR3 length is 15 residues.

V is TRBV5-4 and J is TRBJ2-7; either TRBD1 or TRBD2 may fit D (5 bases each). The germline V and J ends were trimmed by 5 bases and 2 bases, with 8 bases remaining between them. CDR1 and CDR2 from the germline V gene are SGHNT and YYREEE (reference sequence). This CDR3 has 12 amino acids. The CDR3 DNA reads TGTGCCAGCAGTTGGGACGCCTACGAGCAGTACTTC. It specifies CASSWDAYEQYF.

This rearrangement joins TRBV7-9 to TRBJ1-1; 10 nucleotides match TRBD1. V gave up 1 base and J gave up 3 bases; unmatched junction bases: 8. Germline V gene sequence: CDR1 SEHNR, CDR2 FQNEAQ (reference sequence). The CDR3 covers 17 residues. CDR3 DNA sequence: TGTGCCAGCAGCTTAGGACAGGGGGCGCGCTTAGACACTGAAGCTTTCTTT. Translated, it gives CASSLGQGARLDTEAFF. Filled out from reference TRBV7-9 and TRBJ1-1, the complete variable domain reads DTGVSQNPRHKITKRGQNVTFRCDPISEHNRLYWYRQTLGQGPEFLTYFQNEAQLEKSRLLSDRFSAERPKGSFSTLEIQRTEQGDSAMYLCASSLGQGARLDTEAFFGQGTRLTVV.

The rearrangement joins TRBV5-1 to TRBJ2-2, with 10 nucleotides matching TRBD2. The CDR3 consists of 20 residues. Looked up from germline, CDR1 is SGHRS and CDR2 is YFSETQ. J was trimmed by 0 bases and V by 0 bases; bases with no gene match: 11. CDR3 protein: CASSLGSSGSPPANTGELFF. CDR3 in DNA: TGCGCCAGCAGCTTGGGGTCTAGCGGGAGTCCCCCCGCGAACACCGGGGAGCTGTTTTTT.

The V call is TRBV5-1, the J call TRBJ1-1; D uncertain. CDR3 length: 14 amino acids. Trimming removed 0 bases from V and 3 bases from J, with 9 bases in between. Per germline, CDR1 SGHRS and CDR2 YFSETQ. The CDR3 here is CASSLVGLYTEAFF. In DNA form, the CDR3 reads TGCGCCAGCAGCTTGGTAGGGTTGTACACTGAAGCTTTCTTT.